These 21 T cell receptor beta chains share one sample of origin, sequenced in a study of blood T cell repertoires in COVID-19. The table came from immunoSEQ multiplex PCR; TCRdb's copy has only in-frame clones and leaves some out. The sample shows 65,000 to 90,000 clones, approximately 78% of them seen only once. Sequencing was done on a sample of peripheral blood. The origin of the receptors is a woman at least 80 years old with active or convalescent COVID-19.

This chain joins TRBV7-9 and TRBJ1-1; TRBD1 matches at 8 bases. V lost 4 bases and J lost 1; bases outside the gene matches: 5. This CDR3 spans 15 amino acids. CDR1 and CDR2 from the germline V gene are SEHNR and FQNEAQ (reference sequence). The CDR3 protein is CASSSRQGSNTEAFF. The CDR3 DNA reads as TGTGCCAGCAGCTCCCGACAGGGGTCGAACACTGAAGCTTTCTTT.

The gene calls are TRBV18 and TRBJ2-3, with unresolved D. Germline CDR1 reads KGHSH; CDR2 reads LQKENI. Trimming took 3 bases from V and 8 from J, leaving 12 bases between them. The CDR3 is 13 amino acids. DNA for the CDR3: TGTGCCAGCTCACCTCCGGGTGTAGGTACGCAGTATTTT. As protein: CASSPPGVGTQYF.

A few counts support this clone. This chain uses TRBV3-1 (or the pseudogene TRBV3-2) with TRBJ2-5, with a tentative D call TRBD2 (6 bases). Germline CDR1 reads LGHDT; CDR2 reads YNNKEL (reference sequence). V was pared by 5 bases and J by 2 bases, with 12 bases between. The CDR3 has 14 amino acids. For the CDR3, the DNA is TGTGCCAGCAGCTTTCGGGGGATACAAGAGACCCAGTACTTC. This sequence encodes CASSFRGIQETQYF.

DNA of the CDR3: TGTGCCAGCAGACTACAGGGGCCCGGCGAGCAGTACTTC. This gives the protein CASRLQGPGEQYF. This chain links TRBV28 with TRBJ2-7; TRBD1 matches at 7 bases. The length of the CDR3 is 13 residues. The germline V gene encodes CDR1 MDHEN and CDR2 SYDVKM. The V and J ends lost 6 bases and 6 bases, in that order; junction bases with no gene match: 8.

V gene TRBV3-1 (or the pseudogene TRBV3-2) combines with J gene TRBJ2-2; D is possibly TRBD2 (5 bases). CDR1 and CDR2 (germline): LGHDT, YNNKEL (reference sequence). CDR3 length: 18 residues. Deletions cut 0 bases from V and 1 base from J, with 15 bases between. The CDR3 nucleotides read TGTGCCAGCAGCCAAGATACCTACTCGGAGGAGAACACCGGGGAGCTGTTTTTT. Its translation is CASSQDTYSEENTGELFF.

The chain employs TRBV30 and TRBJ1-5; tentative D call: TRBD1 (5 bases). CDR3 length: 14 residues. Germline assignment: CDR1 GTSNPN and CDR2 SVGIG (reference sequence). Trimming removed 0 bases from V and 6 bases from J, with 12 bases in between. The CDR3 is CAWSVGGAGQPQHF. The CDR3 DNA reads as TGTGCCTGGAGTGTTGGAGGGGCTGGTCAGCCCCAGCATTTT. The full variable domain, its missing parts supplied by reference TRBV30 and TRBJ1-5, is SQTIHQWPATLVQPVGSPLSLECTVEGTSNPNLYWYRQAAGRGLQLLFYSVGIGQISSEVPQNLSASRPQDRQFILSSKKLLLSDSGFYLCAWSVGGAGQPQHFGDGTRLSIL.

The chain recombines TRBV12-2 with TRBJ2-3; TRBD1 reflects the table's D call only, with no check against the DNA. TRBV12-2 is recorded as a pseudogene. CDR3 length: 16 amino acids. The CDR3 loop is CASRSAGQGGADTQYF. As DNA, the CDR3 is TGTGCAAGTCGCTCGGCCGGACAGGGTGGCGCAGATACGCAGTATTTT.

This rearrangement joins TRBV11-2 to TRBJ2-5; 7 nucleotides match TRBD1. Germline loops: CDR1 SGHAT, CDR2 FQNNGV. V was clipped by 2 bases and J by 7 bases; unmatched bases: 10. This CDR3 is built from 15 residues. The DNA of the CDR3 is TGTGCCAGCAGCTTAAGCACAGGGGAAGGCGGGACCCAGTACTTC. As protein: CASSLSTGEGGTQYF.

V is TRBV6-5 and J is TRBJ1-2; D not certain. The CDR3 spans 13 residues. The V gene's germline CDR1 is MNHEY and CDR2 SVGAGI. Trimming took 2 bases from V and 8 from J, leaving 12 bases between them. The CDR3 reads CASSYAGSSGYTF. CDR3 nucleotide sequence: TGTGCCAGCAGTTACGCGGGATCCAGCGGCTACACCTTC.

The V and J genes are TRBV11-1 and TRBJ2-5; TRBD2 might be the D (6 bases). Germline values: CDR1 SGHAT, CDR2 FQDESV (reference sequence). Trimming took 1 base from V and 3 from J, leaving 9 bases between them. The length of the CDR3 is 14 residues. The CDR3 bases are TGTGCCAGCAGCTTAGTTGGAGGGGAAGAGACCCAGTACTTC. It specifies CASSLVGGEETQYF.

CDR3 in amino acids: CASSSNPGGTEAFF. CDR3 nucleotides: TGTGCCAGCAGTTCCAACCCGGGGGGTACTGAAGCTTTCTTT. The rearrangement joins TRBV28 to TRBJ1-1; D possibly corresponds to TRBD1 (5 bases). This CDR3 region has 14 residues. Germline assignment: CDR1 MDHEN and CDR2 SYDVKM. Trimming left V 4 bases short and J 5 bases short, with 14 bases between. The full variable domain, its missing parts supplied by reference TRBV28 and TRBJ1-1, is DVKVTQSSRYLVKRTGEKVFLECVQDMDHENMFWYRQDPGLGLRLIYFSYDVKMKEKGDIPEGYSVSREKKERFSLILESASTNQTSMYLCASSSNPGGTEAFFGQGTRLTVV.

V is TRBV15 and J is TRBJ1-6, with a possible D match to TRBD1 (5 bases). The germline CDR1 and CDR2 sequences are LNHNV and YYDKDF (reference sequence). The length of the CDR3 is 17 residues. V was shortened by 0 bases and J by 1 base, with 10 bases between the two germline ends. CDR3 DNA: TGTGCCACCAGCAGAGACAGGGATGGGTCCTATAATTCACCCCTCCACTTT. It specifies CATSRDRDGSYNSPLHF.

V gene TRBV2 combines with J gene TRBJ2-6, with 7 positions matching TRBD1. V gave up 8 bases and J gave up 0 bases; unmatched junction bases: 13. The germline V gene encodes CDR1 SNHLY and CDR2 FYNNEI. This CDR3 has 18 residues. The CDR3 spells CASLPGRDRDSGANVLTF. CDR3 sequence (DNA): TGTGCCAGCCTCCCCGGCCGAGACAGGGACTCTGGGGCCAACGTCCTGACTTTC.

This chain connects TRBV2 to TRBJ2-2, with D tentatively TRBD1 (5 bases). From germline, CDR1 is SNHLY and CDR2 FYNNEI. V lost 3 bases, J lost 7 bases, and 9 bases lay in between. The CDR3 is 13 amino acids. The CDR3 sequence is CASSDFQGGELFF. The CDR3 DNA follows: TGTGCCAGCAGTGATTTCCAGGGCGGGGAGCTGTTTTTT.

V and J are TRBV5-1 and TRBJ2-2; tentative D call: TRBD1 (6 bases). V was clipped by 4 bases and J by 7 bases, with 14 bases between them. Germline CDR1 is SGHRS and CDR2 is YFSETQ. This CDR3 spans 14 amino acids. In nucleotides, the CDR3 is TGCGCCAGCAGCACCACAGGGCAAGGCGGGGAGCTGTTTTTT. Amino acids: CASSTTGQGGELFF.

The J gene is TRBJ2-3, the V gene TRBV5-1; TRBD1 matches at 7 bases. V lost 0 bases, J lost 6 bases, and 4 bases stayed unmatched. CDR3 size: 14 residues. Germline V gene sequence: CDR1 SGHRS, CDR2 YFSETQ. The DNA of the CDR3 is TGCGCCAGCAGCTTGGGACAGGGAGCGGATACGCAGTATTTT. Residues: CASSLGQGADTQYF.

The chain joins TRBV4-2 to TRBJ2-7; maybe TRBD1 (6 bases). V lost 8 bases and J 2 bases, leaving 10 bases between the germline ends. The germline V gene has CDR1 LGHNA and CDR2 YNFKEQ. CDR3 length: 12 amino acids. The DNA for the CDR3 is TGTGCCAGCGGGGACATACCCTACGAGCAGTACTTC. As protein: CASGDIPYEQYF.

V and J are TRBV15 and TRBJ1-3; 7 bases are a match to TRBD1. The CDR3 length is 14 residues. The junction had 7 bases not matched to a gene; V was cut back by 9 bases and J by 2 bases. Germline V lookup: CDR1 LNHNV, CDR2 YYDKDF (reference sequence). CDR3 in amino acids: CATKTDRAGNTIYF. The CDR3 coding sequence is TGTGCCACAAAAACTGACAGGGCTGGAAACACCATATATTTT.

The chain joins TRBV28 to TRBJ2-1; 8 bases align to TRBD2. The V segment lost 6 bases and the J segment 0 bases; nucleotides outside the gene matches: 7. Germline V lookup: CDR1 MDHEN, CDR2 SYDVKM. The CDR3 runs 16 residues. CDR3 bases: TGTGCCAGCAGCACGGGACTAGGAGACTCCTACAATGAGCAGTTCTTC. Encoded protein: CASSTGLGDSYNEQFF.

The V gene is TRBV19, the J gene TRBJ2-3, with a weak D call TRBD2 (5 bases). Germline values: CDR1 LNHDA, CDR2 SQIVND (reference sequence). This CDR3 spans 12 amino acids. Trimming shortened V by 8 bases and J by 2 bases, and 8 bases separated the two germline ends. The CDR3 here is CASRGSTDTQYF. CDR3 in DNA: TGTGCCAGTCGAGGGTCCACAGATACGCAGTATTTT.

V usage is TRBV6-2 or TRBV6-3 and J usage is TRBJ2-7; D unresolved. The CDR3 is 13 amino acids. The germline V and J ends were trimmed by 2 bases and 3 bases, with 8 bases remaining between them. The germline CDR1 and CDR2 sequences are MNHEY and SVGEGT. CDR3 sequence (DNA): TGTGCCAGCAGTTACCTACTGCGCTACGAGCAGTACTTC. Translated, it gives CASSYLLRYEQYF.